Below, 6 T cell receptor beta chains from the same sample are listed, as sequenced in a study of blood T cells in healthy people across ages. A second PCR, run for about 7 to 12 cycles, used a sample-barcoded 5' primer plus a J-beta primer mix. TCRdb re-derived calls from the 5' RACE reads in MiXCR, one entry per CDR3 protein. The sample carries about 640,000 distinct CDR3 sequences, roughly 53% recorded once. Sequenced input: blood. The receptors shown here come from a man in his 60s in good health.

This clonotype was picked up a small number of times. The rearrangement links TRBV18 to TRBJ2-5; either TRBD1 or TRBD2 may supply D (6 bases each). The CDR3 covers 15 residues. Germline-derived CDR1 and CDR2 are KGHSH and LQKENI. V was shortened by 6 bases and J by 5 bases, with 19 bases between the two germline ends. CDR3 nucleotide sequence: TGTGCCAGCTCGATCACCACAGGGAGGAAGGAGACCCAGTACTTC. Its protein is CASSITTGRKETQYF.

This clonotype was counted a few times. The chain links TRBV29-1 to TRBJ2-7; 7 positions agree with TRBD1. Germline values: CDR1 SQVTM, CDR2 ANQGSEA. With V trimmed by 5 bases and J by 2 bases, 6 bases remained unmatched. The CDR3 is 13 amino acids. As DNA, the CDR3 is TGCAGCGTTCTCGACAGGGTGACCTACGAGCAGTACTTC. It is translated as CSVLDRVTYEQYF.

The CDR3 sequence is CASSLSPRTGNYGYTF. The CDR3 DNA sequence: TGCGCCAGCAGCTTGTCTCCCCGGACAGGGAATTATGGCTACACCTTC. This chain uses TRBV5-1 with TRBJ1-2; TRBD1 agrees at 8 bases. CDR1 is SGHRS, CDR2 YFSETQ, per germline. V lost 1 base, J lost 5 bases, and 10 bases stayed unmatched. The CDR3 covers 16 residues.

V and J are TRBV5-1 and TRBJ2-3, with D possibly being TRBD1 (6 bases). CDR1 is SGHRS, CDR2 YFSETQ, per germline. Trimming removed 3 bases at V and 5 bases at J, with 16 bases between. The CDR3 length is 15 residues. CDR3 DNA: TGCGCCAGCAGCTCATCCGGGACATTGGGAGATACGCAGTATTTT. Residues: CASSSSGTLGDTQYF.

This chain uses TRBV5-1 with TRBJ2-7, with 10 bases that match TRBD1. Germline V lookup: CDR1 SGHRS, CDR2 YFSETQ. V shed 3 bases and J 4 bases; nucleotides not matched to a gene: 7. This CDR3 comprises 15 residues. The CDR3 protein is CASSSGTGALYEQYF. As DNA, the CDR3 is TGCGCCAGCAGCTCCGGGACAGGGGCATTGTACGAGCAGTACTTC.

This clonotype was seen ten or more times. The V call is TRBV2, the J call TRBJ2-5; 7 bases are shared with TRBD1. The CDR3 extends over 16 amino acids. CDR1 SNHLY and CDR2 FYNNEI come from the germline V gene. V gave up 4 bases and J gave up 1 base; unmatched junction bases: 9. Written as DNA, the CDR3 is TGTGCCAGCAGTGGTGACTTGGGACAGTCCCAAGAGACCCAGTACTTC. This sequence encodes CASSGDLGQSQETQYF.